This record concerns one T cell receptor (beta chain) sequence. Its specificity is not known. The CDR3 spans 16 residues. Germline V gene lookup returns CDR1 SGHRS and CDR2 YFSETQ. Trimming took 1 base from V and 1 from J; bases not matched to a gene: 4. These data are taken from a study of identifying expanded T cells in peripheral blood. The method was immunoSEQ multiplex PCR; TCRdb's version includes in-frame clones alone and lacks a portion of them. There are some 99,000 clones in the sample; about 87% occur only once, and around 8.3% lies in the top ten. Study-level findings and limits: Approximately 2-week clone count variance significantly increased as total template count grew.

This sequence originates from a person between 18 and 70 years old in good health. This chain joins TRBV5-1 and TRBJ2-2; 7 bases match TRBD1. The specimen was blood. The CDR3 here is CASSLYGQVNTGELFF. Here the CDR3 DNA reads TGCGCCAGCAGCTTGTATGGACAGGTGAACACCGGGGAGCTGTTTTTT.